The 21 T cell receptor beta chains given below trace back to one sample, sequenced in a study of blood T cell repertoires in COVID-19. Assay: immunoSEQ multiplex PCR; the TCRdb copy retains only in-frame clones and omits some. The data contain fewer than 150,000 clones, roughly 80% of them singletons. What was sequenced was peripheral blood. The receptors shown here come from a human donor in a cohort sampled during active COVID-19.

The chain combines TRBV5-1 with TRBJ2-7, with D tentatively TRBD2 (5 bases). The CDR3 has 14 residues. The germline V gene has CDR1 SGHRS and CDR2 YFSETQ. The V and J ends lost 0 bases and 4 bases respectively, with 11 bases between them. CDR3 region: CASSLGTVAYEQYF. The CDR3 DNA is TGCGCCAGCAGCTTGGGGACGGTAGCGTACGAGCAGTACTTC. Full variable domain (rest looked up from reference TRBV5-1 and TRBJ2-7): KAGVTQTPRYLIKTRGQQVTLSCSPISGHRSVSWYQQTPGQGLQFLFEYFSETQRNKGNFPGRFSGRQFSNSRSEMNVSTLELGDSALYLCASSLGTVAYEQYFGPGTRLTVT.

The rearrangement links TRBV6-6 to TRBJ2-3; 12 bases align to TRBD1. With 5 bases clipped from V and 4 bases from J, the junction kept 4 bases outside the gene matches. CDR3 length equals 15 residues. Per germline, CDR1 MNHNY and CDR2 SVGAGI (reference sequence). CDR3 sequence (DNA): TGTGCCAGCAGTGGGGGACAGGGGGCGGCAGATACGCAGTATTTT. The encoded protein is CASSGGQGAADTQYF.

The chain carries TRBV5-4 and TRBJ2-5; D is ambiguous. From germline, CDR1 is SGHNT and CDR2 YYREEE (reference sequence). The CDR3 runs to 13 residues. The V end lost 0 bases, the J end lost 3 bases, and 6 bases lay between the germline ends. The CDR3 is CASSLGSEETQYF. The CDR3 DNA follows: TGTGCCAGCAGCTTGGGCAGCGAAGAGACCCAGTACTTC.

J is TRBJ2-2 and V is TRBV19, with D tentatively TRBD1 (6 bases). The CDR3 has 15 amino acids. Per the germline V gene, CDR1 is LNHDA and CDR2 is SQIVND (reference sequence). The ends were cut back, 4 bases at V and 4 bases at J, with 13 bases in the middle. CDR3 loop: CASSTTGGSTGELFF. The CDR3 DNA is TGTGCCAGTAGTACGACAGGAGGTTCCACCGGGGAGCTGTTTTTT.

The chain couples TRBV27 to TRBJ2-5, with 9 bases matching TRBD2. Germline CDR1 MNHEY, CDR2 SMNVEV (reference sequence). V was pared by 6 bases and J by 4 bases, with 9 bases of the junction left unmatched. The CDR3 sequence is 15 residues long. The chain's CDR3 is CASSPRRRGGETQYF. The CDR3 DNA reads as TGTGCCAGCAGCCCGAGACGGCGGGGGGGAGAGACCCAGTACTTC.

This chain connects TRBV25-1 to TRBJ2-5, with D perhaps TRBD2 (5 bases). CDR1 and CDR2 (germline): MGHDK, SYGVNS. This CDR3 has 14 residues. The germline V and J ends were trimmed by 2 bases and 1 base, with 8 bases remaining between them. CDR3 protein: CASSEPGSQETQYF. The CDR3 DNA follows: TGTGCCAGCAGTGAACCGGGGTCCCAAGAGACCCAGTACTTC.

This chain's CDR3 is CASTRGPEPQHF. The DNA for the CDR3 is TGTGCCAGCACGAGGGGGCCGGAGCCCCAGCATTTT. The chain couples TRBV28 to TRBJ1-5; 7 nucleotides agree with TRBD1. The germline V gene encodes CDR1 MDHEN and CDR2 SYDVKM. This CDR3 contains 12 residues. V trimming: 7 bases; J trimming: 8 bases; junction bases outside the gene matches: 5. The full variable domain, its missing parts supplied by reference TRBV28 and TRBJ1-5, is DVKVTQSSRYLVKRTGEKVFLECVQDMDHENMFWYRQDPGLGLRLIYFSYDVKMKEKGDIPEGYSVSREKKERFSLILESASTNQTSMYLCASTRGPEPQHFGDGTRLSIL.

The rearrangement joins TRBV20-1 to TRBJ1-3; D gene unclear. This CDR3 has 14 amino acids. V gave up 3 bases and J gave up 2 bases, with 11 bases separating them. CDR1 and CDR2 from the germline V gene are DFQATT and SNEGSKA (reference sequence). CDR3 protein: CSASLQVTGNTIYF. The CDR3 region has the DNA TGCAGTGCTAGTCTGCAGGTAACTGGAAACACCATATATTTT.

CDR3 sequence (DNA): TGCGCCAGCTGCCGGGTCCCAGGGGATTGTACCTACGAGCAGTACTTC. Its translation: CASCRVPGDCTYEQYF. J is TRBJ2-7 and V is TRBV5-1; tentative D call: TRBD1 (6 bases). Trimming pared 7 bases from V and 2 bases from J, leaving 22 bases between. The CDR3 length is 16 residues. CDR1 is SGHRS, CDR2 YFSETQ, per germline.

The CDR3 DNA reads TGTGCCAGCCGAACCTCCGGGACAGCAAACACTGAAGCTTTCTTT. Translation: CASRTSGTANTEAFF. The V gene is TRBV6-6, the J gene TRBJ1-1; 7 nucleotides match TRBD1. V trimming: 8 bases; J trimming: 2 bases; junction bases outside the gene matches: 11. Germline CDR1 is MNHNY and CDR2 is SVGAGI (reference sequence). The CDR3 spans 15 residues.

The chain couples TRBV6-6 to TRBJ1-4, with D tentatively TRBD1 (6 bases). Per germline, CDR1 MNHNY and CDR2 SVGAGI (reference sequence). V lost 2 bases to trimming and J lost 0 bases, with 10 bases between them. The CDR3 is 16 residues long. The DNA of the CDR3 is TGTGCCAGCAGTTACCAGAGGGGGACAACTAATGAAAAACTGTTTTTT. Translation: CASSYQRGTTNEKLFF.

A few counts support this clone. This chain joins TRBV7-6 and TRBJ2-2; possible D gene TRBD1, 5 bases. V lost 5 bases to trimming and J lost 1 base, with 11 bases between them. Germline V gives CDR1 SGHVS, CDR2 FNYEAQ. CDR3 length equals 15 residues. The CDR3: CASSIRTLNTGELFF. CDR3 DNA: TGTGCCAGCAGCATCCGGACACTGAACACCGGGGAGCTGTTTTTT.

This clone was seen only a few times. V is TRBV3-1 (or the pseudogene TRBV3-2) and J is TRBJ1-1, with 7 positions matching TRBD1. After removal of 3 bases from V and 2 bases from J, the junction contained 9 bases not matched to a gene. This CDR3 has 16 residues. Germline V gene data show CDR1 as LGHDT and CDR2 as YNNKEL (reference sequence). The chain's CDR3 is CASSHPAGTANTEAFF. The CDR3 coding sequence is TGTGCCAGCAGCCATCCTGCCGGGACAGCAAACACTGAAGCTTTCTTT.

The chain combines TRBV9 with TRBJ2-2; possibly TRBD2 for D (5 bases). The CDR3 contains 18 residues. Per germline, CDR1 SGDLS and CDR2 YYNGEE. The V end was cut by 1 base, the J end by 3 bases, with 19 bases between. The CDR3 loop reads CASSVPGTAERDTGELFF. The CDR3 DNA reads TGTGCCAGCAGCGTACCGGGAACAGCCGAGAGGGACACCGGGGAGCTGTTTTTT.

This chain connects TRBV27 to TRBJ2-1, with 9 bases aligning to TRBD2. V dropped 6 bases and J dropped 10; count of bases not matched to a gene: 10. CDR3 length: 14 amino acids. Germline CDR1 is MNHEY and CDR2 is SMNVEV (reference sequence). The CDR3 protein is CASRQTHLAGEQFF. In DNA form, the CDR3 reads TGTGCCAGCAGACAAACACATCTAGCGGGGGAGCAGTTCTTC.

The chain carries TRBV24-1 and TRBJ1-1, with D uncertain. CDR1 and CDR2 from the germline V gene are KGHDR and SFDVKD. V lost 4 bases and J lost 0, with 14 bases in between. The CDR3 extends over 16 amino acids. CDR3 sequence: CATSDSGPGLNTEAFF. In DNA, the CDR3 is TGTGCCACCAGTGACTCTGGTCCGGGATTGAACACTGAAGCTTTCTTT.

The genes are TRBV5-1 and TRBJ1-1; D unresolved. This CDR3 contains 15 residues. Trimming took off 0 bases at V and 2 bases at J, with 11 bases between the two ends. Germline assignment: CDR1 SGHRS and CDR2 YFSETQ. The CDR3 DNA follows: TGCGCCAGCAGCTTGGCCGGAACGGGTAACACTGAAGCTTTCTTT. Its translation is CASSLAGTGNTEAFF.

This chain joins TRBV7-6 and TRBJ2-2, with a possible D match to TRBD2 (6 bases). The CDR3 is 16 amino acids. The V end lost 1 base, the J end lost 1 base, and 10 bases lay between the germline ends. In germline, CDR1 is SGHVS, CDR2 FNYEAQ. The CDR3 sequence: CASSLGGGKNTGELFF. CDR3 DNA: TGTGCCAGCAGCTTAGGAGGCGGGAAGAACACCGGGGAGCTGTTTTTT.

The rearrangement joins TRBV18 to TRBJ2-3, with 9 bases aligning to TRBD2. After removal of 0 bases from V and 5 bases from J, the junction contained 6 bases not matched to a gene. Per germline, CDR1 KGHSH and CDR2 LQKENI. The CDR3 spans 16 residues. CDR3 coding DNA: TGTGCCAGCTCACCACCAATAGCGGGGGTTCTAGATACGCAGTATTTT. Its protein is CASSPPIAGVLDTQYF.

V usage is TRBV5-1 and J usage is TRBJ2-7; 7 positions agree with TRBD1. Germline trimming cut 0 bases from V and 3 bases from J; bases unmatched to any gene: 3. This CDR3 spans 14 amino acids. Germline V gene sequence: CDR1 SGHRS, CDR2 YFSETQ. CDR3 region: CASSLGTGFYEQYF. In DNA, the CDR3 is TGCGCCAGCAGCTTGGGGACAGGCTTCTACGAGCAGTACTTC.

The rearrangement uses TRBV7-9 and TRBJ1-3; D unresolved. Deletions cut 3 bases from V and 0 bases from J, with 9 bases between. This CDR3 has 15 amino acids. Germline CDR1 and CDR2: SEHNR and FQNEAQ (reference sequence). The CDR3 loop is CASSFGLNSGNTIYF. The CDR3, as DNA: TGTGCCAGCAGCTTCGGACTGAACTCTGGAAACACCATATATTTT.